These T cell receptor beta chains were read from a single sample in a study of blood T cell repertoires in COVID-19. Data came from immunoSEQ multiplex PCR; TCRdb stores just in-frame clones and leaves some out. This table has about 130,000 clones, over 85% appearing once. The sequenced sample consisted of peripheral blood. These TCRs come from a man in his fifties or sixties with active COVID-19. Each CDR3 is given with its conserved first and last residue. D genes are given only for firm matches. Some rows have no size entry. The others give once, few or many, or a class for an expanded clone.

D gene,J gene,clone size,V gene,CDR3 DNA,CDR3 protein
TRBD2,TRBJ2-7,.,TRBV9,TGTGCCAGCAGCGTAGGCAGCGGGGGGGCCTACGAGCAGTACTTC,CASSVGSGGAYEQYF
TRBD2,TRBJ2-6,once,TRBV12-5,TGTGCTAGTGGTTTGTGGGCCCAAACTAGCGGGAGTAATTCTGGGGCCAACGTCCTGACTTTC,CASGLWAQTSGSNSGANVLTF
.,TRBJ1-1,.,TRBV29-1,TGCAGCGTTGAGTCGGGGTATGAAGCTTTCTTT,CSVESGYEAFF
.,TRBJ2-2,.,TRBV19,TGTGCCAGTAGTATACAAACTGGGCTGAAAACCGGGGAGCTGTTTTTT,CASSIQTGLKTGELFF
.,TRBJ2-6,.,TRBV11-3,TGTGCCAGCATCATGGAGGGTCCGCTTACTTGGTCTGGGGCCAACGTCCTGACTTTC,CASIMEGPLTWSGANVLTF
.,TRBJ1-2,.,TRBV18,TGTGCCAGCTCATACCCGGGGGATGGCTACACCTTC,CASSYPGDGYTF
TRBD2,TRBJ2-1,.,TRBV6-5,TGTGCCAGCTCCTTCGCGGGAGTGCATGAGCAGTTCTTC,CASSFAGVHEQFF
TRBD1,TRBJ2-7,.,TRBV6-5,TGTGCCAGCATCGCACTCGGGACAGGGGTCTACGAGCAGTACTTC,CASIALGTGVYEQYF
TRBD1,TRBJ1-5,.,TRBV2,TGTGCCAGCAGCGCCGGGACAGGGTATCGGCCCCAGCATTTT,CASSAGTGYRPQHF
TRBD1,TRBJ1-4,.,TRBV2,TGTGCCAGCAGGCGACAGGGGGGAACTAATGAAAAACTGTTTTTT,CASRRQGGTNEKLFF
TRBD1,TRBJ2-7,.,TRBV19,TGTGCCAGTTCGACAGGGGGCTCCTACGAGCAGTACTTC,CASSTGGSYEQYF
.,TRBJ1-5,.,TRBV2,TGTGCCAGCAGCCGGGGAGGGGCCACCGGGCCCCAGCATTTT,CASSRGGATGPQHF
TRBD1,TRBJ1-5,.,TRBV27,TGTGCCAGCAGTACCCGACAGGGGATCAATCAGCCCCAGCATTTT,CASSTRQGINQPQHF
TRBD1,TRBJ2-7,once,TRBV12-5,TGTGCTAGTGGTTTGGTACTCGCAGGGGGCCATCCCCGGGAGCAGTACTTC,CASGLVLAGGHPREQYF
TRBD2,TRBJ2-2,.,TRBV30,TGTGCCTGGAGTGTGCTAGCGGGAGGCGGCGGGGAGCTGTTTTTT,CAWSVLAGGGGELFF
TRBD2,TRBJ2-2,.,TRBV29-1,TGCAGCGTACAGCGGGGGGGCATACCCGGGGAGCTGTTTTTT,CSVQRGGIPGELFF
.,TRBJ1-1,.,TRBV14,TGTGCCAGCAGCCAAGTGGGGGGAACTGAAGCTTTCTTT,CASSQVGGTEAFF
TRBD1,TRBJ1-2,.,TRBV18,TGTGCCAGCTCACCGGACAGGGGGAATGGCTACACCTTC,CASSPDRGNGYTF
.,TRBJ1-2,.,TRBV7-9,TGTGCCAGCAGCAACCAGGCAGGGCTGCACTATGGCTACACCTTC,CASSNQAGLHYGYTF
.,TRBJ1-2,.,TRBV10-3,TGTGCCATCAGCCAGGGCTATGGCTACACCTTC,CAISQGYGYTF
.,TRBJ2-7,.,TRBV6-5,TGTGCCAGCAGCCAACGTACAGGGGAGCAGTACTTC,CASSQRTGEQYF
TRBD2,TRBJ2-3,.,TRBV5-1,TGCGCCAGCAGCGCGGGGGGACTAGCGGGCACAGATACGCAGTATTTT,CASSAGGLAGTDTQYF
TRBD2,TRBJ2-3,once,TRBV5-1,TGCGCCAGCAGCGCCGGGACTAACACAGATACGCAGTATTTT,CASSAGTNTDTQYF
.,TRBJ1-1,.,TRBV5-5,TGTGCCAGCAGCCCCTTGGCCGGGAATGCGAACACTGAAGCTTTCTTT,CASSPLAGNANTEAFF
TRBD2,TRBJ2-7,.,TRBV15,TGTGCCACCAGCAGAGATAGGGAGGGCGAGCAGTACTTC,CATSRDREGEQYF
TRBD2,TRBJ2-2,.,TRBV10-3,TGTGCCATCAGTGCCTCTACGGGGGGGGCCCGGGAGCTGTTTTTT,CAISASTGGARELFF
.,TRBJ2-3,.,TRBV9,TGTGCCAGCAGCGGGAGTAGGTTAGATACGCAGTATTTT,CASSGSRLDTQYF
.,TRBJ2-1,.,TRBV4-1,TGCGCCAGCAGCCAAGGCGCGTCCCTCTACAATGAGCAGTTCTTC,CASSQGASLYNEQFF
.,TRBJ2-1,.,TRBV9,TGTGCCAGCAGCGTAGGGGGGGAGCCCTACAATGAGCAGTTCTTC,CASSVGGEPYNEQFF
TRBD2,TRBJ2-1,.,TRBV9,TGTGCCAGCAGCGAAAGAGCTAGCGGGGCTCCCAATGAGCAGTTCTTC,CASSERASGAPNEQFF
.,TRBJ2-5,.,TRBV7-2,TGTGCCAGCAGTCAGGGTCGAGAGACCCAGTACTTC,CASSQGRETQYF
.,TRBJ1-5,.,TRBV6-5,TGTGCCAGCAGTCGGACTTCGGGGTCCAATCAGCCCCAGCATTTT,CASSRTSGSNQPQHF
.,TRBJ2-2,.,TRBV14,TGTGCCAGCAGCCACCTAGGACTCGGCACCGGGGAGCTGTTTTTT,CASSHLGLGTGELFF
.,TRBJ2-5,.,TRBV11-2,TGTGCCAGCAGCGCGTTACAGGTCGGGGAGACCCAGTACTTC,CASSALQVGETQYF
TRBD2,TRBJ2-1,.,TRBV2,TGTGCCAGCAGTTCCCGGGGGGTCGGGGACAATGAGCAGTTCTTC,CASSSRGVGDNEQFF
.,TRBJ2-3,.,TRBV5-1,TGCGCCAGCAGCCAGGGGACTACCCTCGCCCAGGATACGCAGTATTTT,CASSQGTTLAQDTQYF
TRBD1,TRBJ2-5,.,TRBV5-4,TGTGCCAGCACCCAGGGGGCGAGACAAGAGACCCAGTACTTC,CASTQGARQETQYF
TRBD1,TRBJ2-2,.,TRBV5-5,TGTGCCAGCAGCCGATATGACAGGGGAGGTAACACCGGGGAGCTGTTTTTT,CASSRYDRGGNTGELFF
.,TRBJ1-2,.,TRBV5-8,TGTGCCAGCAGCTTAGGAGTGAGGAATGGCTACACCTTC,CASSLGVRNGYTF
TRBD2,TRBJ2-1,.,TRBV6-6,TGTGCCAGCACCCTAGGAAGCGGGAGGGCCGGGGGGTTCTTC,CASTLGSGRAGGFF
TRBD1,TRBJ2-1,.,TRBV12-3/TRBV12-4,TGTGCCAGCAAGGACAGGATCTACAATGAGCAGTTCTTC,CASKDRIYNEQFF
TRBD1,TRBJ1-6,.,TRBV7-2,TGTGCCAGCAGCTCCCCCGGGGCCCGGGACAGGGATTCACCCCTCCACTTT,CASSSPGARDRDSPLHF
TRBD2,TRBJ2-7,.,TRBV6-2/TRBV6-3,TGTGCCAGCAGTTTAGCGGGGGGGTCCTACGAGCAGTACTTC,CASSLAGGSYEQYF
TRBD1,TRBJ1-1,.,TRBV19,TGTGCCAGTAGTACCTATTACAGGGGGCTTTACGAAGTAGAAGCTTTCTTT,CASSTYYRGLYEVEAFF
.,TRBJ1-2,.,TRBV4-2,TGTGCCAGCAGCCAAGATCCCCAGGGTTACTATGGCTACACCTTC,CASSQDPQGYYGYTF
.,TRBJ2-2,many,TRBV12-3/TRBV12-4,TGTGCCAGCAGTTTTTATCCCGGGGAGCTGTTTTTT,CASSFYPGELFF
TRBD1,TRBJ1-2,.,TRBV18,TGTGCCAGCACACAGGACAGGAGCCTCTCCTATGGCTACACCTTC,CASTQDRSLSYGYTF
.,TRBJ1-4,.,TRBV3-1/TRBV3-2,TGTGCCAGCAGCCAAGATCGACGGGCAACTAATGAAAAACTGTTTTTT,CASSQDRRATNEKLFF
.,TRBJ2-1,.,TRBV4-1,TGCGCCAGCAGCCAAGAGGGTAGCGGCTACAATGAGCAGTTCTTC,CASSQEGSGYNEQFF
TRBD2,TRBJ2-1,.,TRBV2,TGTGCCAGCAAGGGGACTAGCGGTCACAATGAGCAGTTCTTC,CASKGTSGHNEQFF
.,TRBJ2-3,.,TRBV10-2,TGCGCCAGCAGTGAGCAGGAAAAACGCACAGATACGCAGTATTTT,CASSEQEKRTDTQYF
TRBD1,TRBJ2-2,.,TRBV28,TGTGCCAGCAGTTTAGGACAGGTCCGGGAGCTGTTTTTT,CASSLGQVRELFF
TRBD2,TRBJ2-5,once,TRBV4-1,TGCGCCAGCAGCCTTAGCGGGAACCCTCCACCCCAAGAGACCCAGTACTTC,CASSLSGNPPPQETQYF
.,TRBJ2-3,.,TRBV15,TGTGCCACCAGCAGAGGCGCGCCAGATACGCAGTATTTT,CATSRGAPDTQYF
TRBD1,TRBJ1-2,once,TRBV25-1,TGTGCCAGCAGTGATCCTTCCGGGACAGCATATGGCTACACCTTC,CASSDPSGTAYGYTF
TRBD2,TRBJ2-5,.,TRBV12-3/TRBV12-4,TGTGCCAGCGCCTCCGGGGGGGGGCAGACCCAGTACTTC,CASASGGGQTQYF
.,TRBJ1-2,.,TRBV6-5,TGTGCCAGCAGAAAGGGGACGCAGGGGCAGGTTGGCTACACCTTC,CASRKGTQGQVGYTF
TRBD1,TRBJ1-1,once,TRBV5-1,TGCGCCAGCAGCTTGGTTGCCGGGACAGGGGTGTATGAAGCTTTCTTT,CASSLVAGTGVYEAFF
.,TRBJ1-4,.,TRBV19,TGTGCCAGTAGGTCAGCGGGTCCTAATGAAAAACTGTTTTTT,CASRSAGPNEKLFF